These T cell receptor beta chains were read from a single sample in a study of blood T cells in healthy people across ages. Using its own MiXCR run on the 5' RACE reads, TCRdb lists one record per CDR3 protein. The table shows about 1.5 million distinct CDR3 sequences, with 40% to 45% occurring only once. Specimen: blood. Receptors originate from a young woman in good health. CDR3s include the opening cysteine and the closing phenylalanine or tryptophan. Each record gives: D gene, clone size, V gene, CDR3 length, J gene, CDR3 DNA, CDR3 protein. The D gene is left open where the match is weak. The size entry is marked missing in some rows and otherwise reads once, few, many or a size class.

TRBD1	.	TRBV6-5	15	TRBJ2-1	TGTGCCAGCAGACTAGGACAGGGGGCATACAATGAGCAGTTCTTC	CASRLGQGAYNEQFF
TRBD2	.	TRBV5-1	18	TRBJ2-1	TGCGCCAGCAGCTTGGTGGGCCCTAGCGGGGGCCTATCGAATGAGCAGTTCTTC	CASSLVGPSGGLSNEQFF
.	.	TRBV20-1	12	TRBJ2-3	TGCAGTGCACCGCTGGCTGTAGATACGCAGTATTTT	CSAPLAVDTQYF
.	.	TRBV30	13	TRBJ1-5	TGTGCCTGGGGTACAGTGAACAATCAGCCCCAGCATTTT	CAWGTVNNQPQHF
.	few	TRBV12-3/TRBV12-4	14	TRBJ1-5	TGTGCCAGCAGTTTCGAAAATAGCAATCAGCCCCAGCATTTT	CASSFENSNQPQHF
.	.	TRBV29-1	11	TRBJ2-2	TGCGGCGCCCTGCGGACCGGGGAGCTGTTTTTT	CGALRTGELFF
.	.	TRBV20-1	11	TRBJ2-3	TGCAGTGCTAGGATAGGGTTTACGCAGTATTTT	CSARIGFTQYF
.	.	TRBV12-3/TRBV12-4	13	TRBJ2-5	TGTGCCAGCAGTAAGACAGGGAGGGAGACCCAGTACTTC	CASSKTGRETQYF
TRBD1	.	TRBV5-1	15	TRBJ2-3	TGCGCCAGCAGCCCGACAGGGGAAGGGGCAGATACGCAGTATTTT	CASSPTGEGADTQYF
TRBD2	.	TRBV20-1	16	TRBJ2-1	TGCAGTGCGGGGACTAGCGGGGTAGAGTGGGACAATGAGCAGTTCTTC	CSAGTSGVEWDNEQFF
.	.	TRBV4-3	14	TRBJ1-2	TGCGCCAGCAGCCAACTCGGGACCCAATATGGCTACACCTTC	CASSQLGTQYGYTF
TRBD1	.	TRBV30	12	TRBJ1-2	TGTGCCTTGATGACAGGGGCCTATGGCTACACCTTC	CALMTGAYGYTF
.	.	TRBV4-1	15	TRBJ2-7	TGCGCCAGCACCCCTGGGCAGGGAGGCTCCTACGAGCAGTACTTC	CASTPGQGGSYEQYF
.	.	TRBV18	14	TRBJ2-1	TGTGCCAGCTCACCGGGGGAGACTACCAGGGAGCAGTTCTTC	CASSPGETTREQFF
.	.	TRBV25-1	14	TRBJ2-5	TGTGCCAGCAGTTCGCCGGGACAAGAAGAGACCCAGTACTTC	CASSSPGQEETQYF
TRBD2	few	TRBV27	16	TRBJ2-1	TGTGCCAGCAGTTTATCCCCAGCGGGGATATACAATGAGCAGTTCTTC	CASSLSPAGIYNEQFF
.	.	TRBV4-1	15	TRBJ2-3	TGCGCCAGCAGCCGGATTCCTTCCCTGGGAAATACGCAGTATTTT	CASSRIPSLGNTQYF
.	few	TRBV29-1	13	TRBJ1-1	TGCAGCGTCCGAAGGACAGACAACACTGAAGCTTTCTTT	CSVRRTDNTEAFF
.	few	TRBV27	14	TRBJ1-5	TGTGCCAGCAATCCGGCAGGGCTCAATCAGCCCCAGCATTTT	CASNPAGLNQPQHF
.	few	TRBV7-2	14	TRBJ2-1	TGTGCCAGCAGCAGTCGCCAACTTCAGGGGAGGCTGTTCTTC	CASSSRQLQGRLFF
TRBD1	.	TRBV3-1	18	TRBJ1-2	TGTGCCAGCAGCCAAGATCGGGGACAGGGCAGGTCATTCTATGGCTACACCTTC	CASSQDRGQGRSFYGYTF
.	.	TRBV7-9	19	TRBJ2-3	TGTGCCAGCAGCCCATTAGGAGTGGCCGGGCAACCCTTCACAGATACGCAGTATTTT	CASSPLGVAGQPFTDTQYF
.	.	TRBV5-1	14	TRBJ1-1	TGCGCCAGCAGCAACGGACGGCTGAACACTGAAGCTTTCTTT	CASSNGRLNTEAFF
TRBD2	.	TRBV4-1	17	TRBJ2-7	TGCGCCAGCAGCCCCCTCCATAGCGGGAGTCCGTCCAGCGAGCAGTACTTC	CASSPLHSGSPSSEQYF
.	few	TRBV9	13	TRBJ2-1	TGTGCCAGCAGCGTAGAGGTGGGCAATGAGCAGTTCTTC	CASSVEVGNEQFF
.	.	TRBV3-1	16	TRBJ1-3	TGTGCCAGCAGCCAAGAGGCGGTATTCCCTGGAAACACCATATATTTT	CASSQEAVFPGNTIYF
.	.	TRBV28	15	TRBJ2-1	TGTGCCAGCAGTTTAAGGTGGAGCTCCTACAATGAGCAGTTCTTC	CASSLRWSSYNEQFF
.	.	TRBV6-2/TRBV6-3	14	TRBJ2-3	TGTGCCAGCAGTTACCCGCAGATCACAGATACGCAGTATTTT	CASSYPQITDTQYF
.	few	TRBV5-1	15	TRBJ2-7	TGCGCCAGCAGCTTGAGTATCCCAGGGTCCTACGAGCAGTACTTC	CASSLSIPGSYEQYF
TRBD2	.	TRBV3-1	17	TRBJ2-1	TGTGCCAGCAGCCAAGATGAAGGGAGGGCACCCTACAATGAGCAGTTCTTC	CASSQDEGRAPYNEQFF
.	.	TRBV29-1	14	TRBJ1-4	TGCAGCGTTGAAGATAGGTCAACTAATGAAAAACTGTTTTTT	CSVEDRSTNEKLFF
TRBD2	once	TRBV9	16	TRBJ2-7	TGTGCCAGCAGCCCTAGAGGACTAGCGGGGTCCTACGAGCAGTACTTC	CASSPRGLAGSYEQYF
.	few	TRBV4-3	14	TRBJ2-1	TGCGCCAGCAGCCAAGGTAGTAGACTAAATGAGCAGTTCTTC	CASSQGSRLNEQFF
.	many	TRBV4-3	17	TRBJ2-3	TGCGCCAGCAGCCAAGATTTAGACGGTGTCCTCACAGATACGCAGTATTTT	CASSQDLDGVLTDTQYF
TRBD2	.	TRBV7-9	16	TRBJ2-3	TGTGCCAGCAGCCCCCTCCGGGAGGGCCGACTAGATACGCAGTATTTT	CASSPLREGRLDTQYF
.	.	TRBV10-3	14	TRBJ2-3	TGTGCCATCAGTGTCTCCGGCAGCACAGATACGCAGTATTTT	CAISVSGSTDTQYF
TRBD1	.	TRBV7-9	18	TRBJ2-7	TGTGCCAGCAGCTTACTAGGACAGGGCGAAATTAGGTCGTACGAGCAGTACTTC	CASSLLGQGEIRSYEQYF
.	few	TRBV11-2	12	TRBJ2-3	TGTGCCAGCAGCTACGTTAGAAATACGCAGTATTTT	CASSYVRNTQYF
.	.	TRBV4-3	16	TRBJ1-2	TGCGCCAGCAGCCAAGATAGCCACGGCCCTAACTATGGCTACACCTTC	CASSQDSHGPNYGYTF
.	.	TRBV5-1	15	TRBJ1-1	TGCGCCAGCAGCGAACGACAGGTCCTGAACACTGAAGCTTTCTTT	CASSERQVLNTEAFF
.	.	TRBV12-3/TRBV12-4	14	TRBJ1-4	TGTGCCAGCAGCATCACGGGAAAAGGCGGAAAACTGTTTTTT	CASSITGKGGKLFF
.	once	TRBV10-3	13	TRBJ1-1	TGTGCCATCAGCGCGACAGAAGACACTGAAGCTTTCTTT	CAISATEDTEAFF
.	.	TRBV20-1	14	TRBJ1-1	TGCAGTGCTCTCAAGGGACGGACAAGGACTGAAGCTTTCTTT	CSALKGRTRTEAFF
TRBD2	few	TRBV5-1	14	TRBJ2-5	TGCGCCAGCAGCCGCCCGGGACTAGTAGAGACCCAGTACTTC	CASSRPGLVETQYF